These 15 T cell receptor beta chains share one sample of origin, sequenced in a study of tissue T cells after allogeneic stem cell transplantation. The sample's time point: mouse harvest day 14 after allogeneic transplant. Mouse grafts combined 10^7 T-cell-depleted bone marrow cells with 10^6 splenic CD5+ T cells. Profiled with immunoSEQ multiplex PCR; TCRdb holds only in-frame clones, not every one. The data show approximately 4,000 clones, with around 46% seen just once and 16% held by the top ten. Sample: lymph node tissue. The receptors derive from a female BALB/c mouse given C57BL/6 T cells with graft-versus-host disease after an allogeneic hematopoietic cell transplant.

This clone is large within its sample. Gene and germline names: mouse. With the read ending 1 residue before the CDR3 end, the germline J gene is used to fill in that end. This chain links TRBV13-3 with TRBJ2-7, with D perhaps matching TRBD1 or TRBD2 (5 bases each). Trimming stripped 1 base from V and 7 bases from J, with 9 bases between. The germline V gene has CDR1 NNHDY and CDR2 SYVADS. The CDR3 covers 12 residues. CDR3 bases read: TGTGCCAGCAGTGATCGGGGGTGGGAACAGTAC. Amino acid sequence: CASSDRGWEQY. The whole CDR3 reads CASSDRGWEQYF.

A remark on this clone: Gene names are the mouse ones. The sequenced part of the CDR3 DNA is TGTGCCAGCAGTTTTACTAACACCGGGCAGCTCTAC. Its translation: CASSFTNTGQLY. The full CDR3 protein reads CASSFTNTGQLYF. The chain employs TRBV15 and TRBJ2-2; no definite D call. The read gets to within 1 residue of the CDR3 end, and the germline J gene fills in the rest. The CDR3 extends over 13 amino acids. The V gene's germline CDR1 is SGHND and CDR2 FRSKSL. The V and J ends lost 3 bases and 2 bases respectively, with 4 bases between them.

Concerning this clone itself: Mouse germline and gene names are used. The read halts 1 residue ahead of the CDR3 end, with the missing end drawn from the germline J gene. The V gene is TRBV4, the J gene TRBJ2-7; weak D call: TRBD1 (6 bases). Germline assignment: CDR1 LGHDT and CDR2 YNNKQL (reference sequence). Between the trimmed V and J ends, which lost 5 bases and 7 bases, there was a span of 12 bases. The CDR3 contains 12 residues. Partial CDR3 DNA: TGTGCCAGCAGCCACAGGGAGAGGGAACAGTAC. This codes for CASSHREREQY. From start to end, the CDR3 is CASSHREREQYF.

This clone counts as hyperexpanded (1% or more). Genes and germline are mouse. Read sequence stops 1 residue before the CDR3 end, and the germline J gene provides the missing end. The chain joins TRBV14 to TRBJ2-7; D call uncertain. The ends were cut back, 4 bases at V and 5 bases at J, with 7 bases in the middle. The length of the CDR3 is 11 residues. From germline, CDR1 is SGHDT and CDR2 FRDEAV. The CDR3 DNA, read in part, is TGTGCCAGCAGTCCCATCCATGAACAGTAC. Encoded protein: CASSPIHEQY. The whole CDR3 region reads CASSPIHEQYF.

By sample fraction, this clone is large. Mouse names are used for the genes. The CDR3 is cut off 1 residue early in the read; its end comes from the germline J gene. The chain links TRBV13-3 to TRBJ2-2, with D possibly matching TRBD1 (6 bases). V gave up 4 bases and J gave up 4 bases, with 11 bases separating them. Germline assignment: CDR1 NNHDY and CDR2 SYVADS. The CDR3 covers 14 residues. The covered CDR3 bases are TGTGCCAGCAGTCCCAGGGGAGTCACCGGGCAGCTCTAC. It translates to CASSPRGVTGQLY. The full CDR3 reads CASSPRGVTGQLYF.

This clone showed up just a few times. The genes are named according to mouse. The sequence runs out 1 residue before the end of the CDR3; the remainder is reconstructed from the germline J gene. This chain connects TRBV12-2 to TRBJ2-5; weak D call: TRBD2 (6 bases). The V and J ends lost 2 bases and 2 bases respectively, with 7 bases between them. The length of the CDR3 is 13 residues. Germline lookup yields CDR1 SGHLS and CDR2 HYDKME. The DNA read from the CDR3 is TGTGCCAGCTCTCGACTGGTCCAAGACACCCAGTAC. This sequence encodes CASSRLVQDTQY. The whole CDR3 sequence reads CASSRLVQDTQYF.

This clone turned up a few times. Gene names and germline match the mouse. The read halts 1 residue ahead of the CDR3 end, with the missing end drawn from the germline J gene. The chain combines TRBV31 with TRBJ2-1; D might be TRBD2 (7 bases). V was trimmed by 0 bases and J by 3 bases, leaving 9 bases between them. In germline, CDR1 is GKSSPN, CDR2 SITVG. The CDR3 extends over 14 amino acids. The sequenced CDR3 bases are TGTGCCTGGAGTCTAGGGGGGGTCTATGCTGAGCAGTTC. Translated, it gives CAWSLGGVYAEQF. The whole CDR3 protein is CAWSLGGVYAEQFF.

A remark on this clone: Gene names are the mouse ones. The read is 1 residue too short to cover the CDR3 end, so that end is filled in from the germline J gene. The gene calls are TRBV29 and TRBJ2-1, with 10 bases matching TRBD1. The germline gives CDR1 MSHET, CDR2 SYDVDS. Trimming at V came to 6 bases and at J to 7 bases, leaving 6 bases not matched to a gene. This CDR3 is 14 amino acids long. The covered CDR3 bases are TGTGCTAGCAGCACCGGGACAGGGGTGGCTGAGCAGTTC. This gives the protein CASSTGTGVAEQF. The full CDR3 reads CASSTGTGVAEQFF.

Turning to this clone: The germline and genes are mouse ones. Read coverage stops 1 residue before the CDR3 terminus; the germline J gene supplies the remainder. The chain links TRBV13-2 to TRBJ2-7; D might be TRBD1 (6 bases). V was trimmed by 0 bases and J by 7 bases, leaving 11 bases between them. The V gene's germline CDR1 is NNHNN and CDR2 SYGAGS (reference sequence). This CDR3 is 13 amino acids long. The DNA read from the CDR3 is TGTGCCAGCGGTGATGCACAGGGAGAAGAACAGTAC. Translated: CASGDAQGEEQY. The full-length CDR3 reads as CASGDAQGEEQYF.

Concerning this clone: Gene names and germline refer to mouse. CDR3 DNA (partial): TGTGCCAGCAGCTCCCAGGCAAACTCCGACTACACC. Translating it yields CASSSQANSDYT. In full, the CDR3 is CASSSQANSDYTF. This chain uses TRBV3 with TRBJ1-2; D ambiguous. Coverage ceases 1 residue before the CDR3 finishes, and the germline J gene fills in the end. Trimming cost V 4 bases and J 0 bases, with 6 bases left between them. The germline V gene encodes CDR1 SNHLY and CDR2 FYNGKV (reference sequence). The CDR3 sequence is 13 residues long. The full variable domain, completed using reference TRBV3 and TRBJ1-2, is GPKVLQIPSHQIIDMGQMVTLNCDPVSNHLYFYWYKQILGQQMEFLVNFYNGKVMEKSKLFKDQFSVERPDGSYFTLKIQPTALEDSAVYFCASSSQANSDYTFGSGTRLLVI.

As to this clone: The genes are named according to mouse. The read terminates 1 residue before the CDR3 end, so the remaining end is supplied by the germline J gene. J is TRBJ2-2 and V is TRBV23; the tabulated D call, TRBD2, remains unverified against the DNA. The germline V gene encodes CDR1 KGHTA and CDR2 FQNQQP. The CDR3 is 15 residues long. The part of the CDR3 DNA that was read is TGCTCCAGCAGCCTACTGGGGGCAAACACCGGGCAGCTCTAC. Translation: CSSSLLGANTGQLY. The full-length CDR3 reads as CSSSLLGANTGQLYF.

On this clone: The gene names given are mouse names. The read halts 1 residue ahead of the CDR3 end, with the missing end drawn from the germline J gene. The V gene is TRBV3, the J gene TRBJ1-3; no firm D call. Trimming removed 5 bases from V and 0 bases from J, with 5 bases in between. Germline V gene data show CDR1 as SNHLY and CDR2 as FYNGKV (reference sequence). This CDR3 region has 13 residues. The CDR3 bases that were read are TGTGCCAGCAGCCCCCATTCTGGAAATACGCTCTAT. Encoded protein: CASSPHSGNTLY. The complete CDR3 protein is CASSPHSGNTLYF.

A note on this clone: Germline and genes: mouse. The read ends 1 residue before the CDR3 terminus; that terminus is restored from the germline J gene. J is TRBJ2-7 and V is TRBV23; the table's D call, TRBD2, was not checked against the DNA. Germline V gene lookup returns CDR1 KGHTA and CDR2 FQNQQP. The CDR3 runs to 14 residues. The CDR3 is CSSSQPGLGVEQYF. CDR3 DNA (partial): TGCTCCAGCAGTCAGCCGGGACTGGGGGTTGAACAGTAC.

This clone has just one count. The genes and germline here are from mouse. The sequenced part of the CDR3 DNA is TGTGCCAGCAGTCCCATCCATGAACAGTAC. Its translation is CASSPIHEQY. Given in full, the CDR3 is CASSPIHEQYF. This rearrangement joins TRBV13-1 to TRBJ2-7; D remains unclear. The CDR3 end is not reached by the read, which stops 1 residue before it; the germline J gene fills it in. The CDR3 is 11 residues long. Germline values: CDR1 NSHNY, CDR2 SYGAGN. With 4 bases removed from V and 5 bases from J, the gap between germline ends came to 7 bases.

This clone has only a few counts. The gene names here belong to mouse. The read comes to an end 1 residue before the CDR3 does, leaving the germline J gene to fill in the end. V is TRBV16 and J is TRBJ2-7; D may be TRBD1 (6 bases). This CDR3 region has 13 residues. Trimming took off 1 base at V and 4 bases at J, with 8 bases between the two ends. Germline-derived CDR1 and CDR2 are SGHSA and FRNQAP. CDR3 protein: CASSLVQGYEQYF. The part of the CDR3 DNA that was read is TGTGCAAGCAGCTTAGTCCAGGGGTATGAACAGTAC.